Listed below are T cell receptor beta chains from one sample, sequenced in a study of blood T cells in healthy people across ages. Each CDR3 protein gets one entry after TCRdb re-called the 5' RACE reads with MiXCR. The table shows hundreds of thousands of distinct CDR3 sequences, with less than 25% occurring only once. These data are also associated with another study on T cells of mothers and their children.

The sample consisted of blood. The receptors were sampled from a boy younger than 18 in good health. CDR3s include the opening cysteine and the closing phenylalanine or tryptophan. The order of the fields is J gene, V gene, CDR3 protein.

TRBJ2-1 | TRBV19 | CASSLEQRNEQFF
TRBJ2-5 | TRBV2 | CASSEGAQETQYF
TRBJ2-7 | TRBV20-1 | CSARDYSKTSYEQYF
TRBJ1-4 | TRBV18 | CASSPDNEKLFF
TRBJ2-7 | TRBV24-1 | CATSSGDGKNYEQYF
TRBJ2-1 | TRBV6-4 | CARTWTSGSFEQFF
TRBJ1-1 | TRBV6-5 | CASNRGGNTEAFF
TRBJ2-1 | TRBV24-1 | CATSRPGSYNEQFF
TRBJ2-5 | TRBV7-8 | CARHLWVFSQYF
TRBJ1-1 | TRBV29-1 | CSAPAGTEAFF
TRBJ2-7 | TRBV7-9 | CASSPKAGQQSEQYF
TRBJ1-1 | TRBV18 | CASSRQEGTANTEAFF
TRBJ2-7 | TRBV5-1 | CASSPGTGVDHEQYF
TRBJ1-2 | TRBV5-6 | CASSSWAGYTF
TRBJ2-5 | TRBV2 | CASSKDRSQETQYF
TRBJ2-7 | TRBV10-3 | CAISQGYEQYF